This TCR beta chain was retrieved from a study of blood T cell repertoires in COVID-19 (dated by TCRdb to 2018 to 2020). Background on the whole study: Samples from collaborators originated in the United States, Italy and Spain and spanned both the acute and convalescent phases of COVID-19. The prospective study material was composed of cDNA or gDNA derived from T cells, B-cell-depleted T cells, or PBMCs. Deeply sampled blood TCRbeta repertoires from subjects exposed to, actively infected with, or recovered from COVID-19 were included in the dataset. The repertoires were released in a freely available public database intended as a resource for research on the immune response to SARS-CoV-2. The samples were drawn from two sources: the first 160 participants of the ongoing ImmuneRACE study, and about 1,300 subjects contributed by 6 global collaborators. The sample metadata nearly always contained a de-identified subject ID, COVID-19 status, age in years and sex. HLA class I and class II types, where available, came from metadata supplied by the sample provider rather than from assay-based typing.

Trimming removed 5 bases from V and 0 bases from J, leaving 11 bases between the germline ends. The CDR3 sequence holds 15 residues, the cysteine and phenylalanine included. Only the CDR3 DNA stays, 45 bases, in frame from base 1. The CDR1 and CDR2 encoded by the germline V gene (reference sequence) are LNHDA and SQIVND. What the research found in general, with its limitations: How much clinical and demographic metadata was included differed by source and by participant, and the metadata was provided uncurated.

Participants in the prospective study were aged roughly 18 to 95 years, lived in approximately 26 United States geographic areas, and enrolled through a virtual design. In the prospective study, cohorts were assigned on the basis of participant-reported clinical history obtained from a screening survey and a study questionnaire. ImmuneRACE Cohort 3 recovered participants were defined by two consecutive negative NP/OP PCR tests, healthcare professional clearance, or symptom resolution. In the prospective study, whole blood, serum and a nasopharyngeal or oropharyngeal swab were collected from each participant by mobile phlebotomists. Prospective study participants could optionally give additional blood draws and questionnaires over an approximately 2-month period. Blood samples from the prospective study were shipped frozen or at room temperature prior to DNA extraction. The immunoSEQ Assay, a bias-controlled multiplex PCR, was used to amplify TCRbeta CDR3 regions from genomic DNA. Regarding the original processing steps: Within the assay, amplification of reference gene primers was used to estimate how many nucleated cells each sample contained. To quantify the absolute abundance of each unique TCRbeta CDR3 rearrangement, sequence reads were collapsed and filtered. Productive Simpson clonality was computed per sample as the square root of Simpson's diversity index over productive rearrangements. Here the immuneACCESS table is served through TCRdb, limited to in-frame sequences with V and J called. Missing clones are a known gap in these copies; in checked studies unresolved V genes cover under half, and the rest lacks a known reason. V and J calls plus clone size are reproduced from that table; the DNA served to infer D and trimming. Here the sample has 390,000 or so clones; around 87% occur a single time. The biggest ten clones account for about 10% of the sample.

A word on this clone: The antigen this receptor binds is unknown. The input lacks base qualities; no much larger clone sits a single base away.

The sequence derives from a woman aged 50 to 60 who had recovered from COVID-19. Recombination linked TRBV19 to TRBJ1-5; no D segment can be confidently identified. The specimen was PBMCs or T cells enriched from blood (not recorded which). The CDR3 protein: CASSPRSYSNQPQHF. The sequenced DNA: TGTGCCAGTAGTCCTCGTTCTTATAGCAATCAGCCCCAGCATTTT.